The present entry profiles one T cell receptor beta chain with its context. Its specificity is unknown. The same CDR3 is also encoded by other DNA sequences in this sample. Method: immunoSEQ multiplex PCR; TCRdb's copy keeps in-frame clones and lacks some. The top ten clones hold roughly 1.1% of a sample with more than 2 million clones, about 95% of them seen once. The length of the CDR3 is 11 residues. The germline CDR1 and CDR2 sequences are MGHDK and SYGVNS. V shed 5 bases and J shed 3 bases, with 3 bases lying between them. CD45RO-negative, CCR7-selected cells formed the naive CD8 fraction, which excluded terminally differentiated effector memory CD45RA+ cells. The sample originates from a study of shared clonotypes between healthy human individuals. Points from the study as a whole: Among donors, the sharing of clonotypes was expected to be influenced by sequencing depth. Generation of non-shared clonotypes was less probable than generation of clonotypes shared by all four donors.

This clonotype originated in a man in his late teens or twenties in good health. The sample comprised naive CD8+ T cells sorted from blood. The J gene is TRBJ2-3, the V gene TRBV25-1; D gene ambiguous. CDR3 nucleotides: TGTGCCAGCAGTTTGACAGATACGCAGTATTTT. This translates into CASSLTDTQYF. Drawing the rest from reference TRBV25-1 and TRBJ2-3, the complete variable domain is EADIYQTPRYLVIGTGKKITLECSQTMGHDKMYWYQQDPGMELHLIHYSYGVNSTEKGDLSSESTVSRIRTEHFPLTLESARPSHTSQYLCASSLTDTQYFGPGTRLTVL.